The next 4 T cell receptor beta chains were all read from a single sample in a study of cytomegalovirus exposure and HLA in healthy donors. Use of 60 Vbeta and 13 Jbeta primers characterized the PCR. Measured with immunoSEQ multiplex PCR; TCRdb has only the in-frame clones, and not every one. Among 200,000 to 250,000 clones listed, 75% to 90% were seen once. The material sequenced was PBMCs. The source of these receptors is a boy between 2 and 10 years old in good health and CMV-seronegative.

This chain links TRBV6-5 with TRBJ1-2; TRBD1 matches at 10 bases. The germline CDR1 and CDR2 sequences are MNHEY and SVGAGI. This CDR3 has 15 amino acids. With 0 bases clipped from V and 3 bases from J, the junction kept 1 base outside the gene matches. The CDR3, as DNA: TGTGCCAGCAGTTACTCTGGGACAGGGGACTATGGCTACACCTTC. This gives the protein CASSYSGTGDYGYTF.

The chain's CDR3 is CASSPLRGNSPLHF. The DNA of the CDR3 is TGTGCCAGCAGTCCCCTCAGGGGGAATTCACCCCTCCACTTT. This chain joins TRBV28 and TRBJ1-6, with 7 nucleotides matching TRBD1. The ends lost 5 bases at V and 7 bases at J; junction bases unmatched: 5. Germline CDR1 MDHEN, CDR2 SYDVKM. The length of the CDR3 is 14 residues. The variable domain in full, completed from reference TRBV28 and TRBJ1-6, reads DVKVTQSSRYLVKRTGEKVFLECVQDMDHENMFWYRQDPGLGLRLIYFSYDVKMKEKGDIPEGYSVSREKKERFSLILESASTNQTSMYLCASSPLRGNSPLHFGNGTRLTVT.

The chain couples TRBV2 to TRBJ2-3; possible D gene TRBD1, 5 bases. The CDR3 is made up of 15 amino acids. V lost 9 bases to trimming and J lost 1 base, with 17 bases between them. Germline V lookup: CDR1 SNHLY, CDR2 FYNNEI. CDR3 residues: CARETAIRGTDTQYF. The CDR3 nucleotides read TGTGCCAGAGAGACAGCAATTAGGGGCACAGATACGCAGTATTTT.

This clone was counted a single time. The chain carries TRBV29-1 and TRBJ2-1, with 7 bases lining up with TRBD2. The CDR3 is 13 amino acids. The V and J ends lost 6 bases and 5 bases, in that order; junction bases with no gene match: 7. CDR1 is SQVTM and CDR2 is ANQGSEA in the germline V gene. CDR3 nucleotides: TGCAGCGTCCTAGCGGCGACGGACAATGAGCAGTTCTTC. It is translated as CSVLAATDNEQFF.